Given below is one TCR beta chain in context. The antigen is not known. This sample was taken from a study of CD8 T cells in ankylosing spondylitis. Study-level results: What seemed typical of ankylosing spondylitis blood was a TCR beta motif built from eight highly homologous variants.

Trimming cost V 5 bases and J 2 bases, with 8 bases left between them. CDR1 and CDR2 (germline): SNHLY, FYNNEI. CDR3 length: 13 amino acids. TCRdb reprocessed the 5' RACE reads via MiXCR and lists one record per CDR3 protein. The table has about 220,000 distinct CDR3 sequences, about 7% seen once; the top ten hold over 12%. Material: blood, either unsorted or a sorted T cell fraction (not recorded which). The gene calls are TRBV2 and TRBJ2-3; possible D gene TRBD1, 5 bases. The source is a male donor with ankylosing spondylitis. In DNA, the CDR3 is TGTGCCAGCAGTAGACAGTTCACAGATACGCAGTATTTT. It codes for CASSRQFTDTQYF.